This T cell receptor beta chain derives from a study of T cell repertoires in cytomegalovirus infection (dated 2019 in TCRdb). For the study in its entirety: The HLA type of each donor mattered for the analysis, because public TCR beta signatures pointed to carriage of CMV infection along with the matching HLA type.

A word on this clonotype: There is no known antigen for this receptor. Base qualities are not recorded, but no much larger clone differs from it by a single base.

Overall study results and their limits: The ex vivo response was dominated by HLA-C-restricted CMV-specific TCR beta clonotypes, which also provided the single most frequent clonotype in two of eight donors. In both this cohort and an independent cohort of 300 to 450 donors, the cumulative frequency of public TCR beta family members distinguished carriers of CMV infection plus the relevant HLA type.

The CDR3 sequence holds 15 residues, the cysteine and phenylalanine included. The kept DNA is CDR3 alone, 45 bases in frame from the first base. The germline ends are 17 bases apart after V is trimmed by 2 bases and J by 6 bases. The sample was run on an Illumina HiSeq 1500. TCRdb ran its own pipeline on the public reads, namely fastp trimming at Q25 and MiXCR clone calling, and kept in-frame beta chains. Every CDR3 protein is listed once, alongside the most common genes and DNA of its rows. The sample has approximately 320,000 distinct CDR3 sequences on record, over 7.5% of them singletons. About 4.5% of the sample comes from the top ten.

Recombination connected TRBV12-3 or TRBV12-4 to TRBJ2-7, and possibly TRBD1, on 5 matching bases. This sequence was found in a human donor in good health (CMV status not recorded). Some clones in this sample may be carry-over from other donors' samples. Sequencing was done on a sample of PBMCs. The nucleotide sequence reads TGTGCCAGCAGTTTAACCCAGGGCCTTTTGGGCGAGCAGTACTTC. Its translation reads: CASSLTQGLLGEQYF.